These T cell receptor beta chains were read from a single sample in a study of cytomegalovirus exposure and HLA in healthy donors. TCRdb keeps only in-frame clones here, not all; method: immunoSEQ multiplex PCR. The profile covers approximately 190,000 clones, with about 90% appearing a single time and about 1.2% taken by the ten largest. Sequencing used PBMCs. These receptors originate from a man in his thirties or forties in good health and CMV-seronegative. Both conserved end residues are part of each CDR3. The D gene is left open where the match is weak. A clone size is listed for some rows: how often the clone was seen (once, few, many), or a class if it is expanded.

clone_size: .; j_call: TRBJ1-2; cdr3_length: 14; v_call: TRBV14; d_call: TRBD1; cdr3_nt: TGTGCCAGCAGCCAAGTTCAGGGGGTATTTGGCTACACCTTC; cdr3_aa: CASSQVQGVFGYTF
clone_size: .; j_call: TRBJ2-1; cdr3_length: 13; v_call: TRBV5-1; d_call: .; cdr3_nt: TGCGCCAGCAGCTGGAGTGGAAACAATGAGCAGTTCTTC; cdr3_aa: CASSWSGNNEQFF
clone_size: .; j_call: TRBJ2-4; cdr3_length: 16; v_call: TRBV7-9; d_call: .; cdr3_nt: TGTGCCAGCAGCTCCTCGTTATTGGCAGCCAAAAACAGTCAGTACTTC; cdr3_aa: CASSSSLLAAKNSQYF
clone_size: .; j_call: TRBJ2-5; cdr3_length: 17; v_call: TRBV28; d_call: TRBD2; cdr3_nt: TGTGCCAGCAGTTCCTCCCTGGGTAGCGGGGACCAAGAGACCCAGTACTTC; cdr3_aa: CASSSSLGSGDQETQYF
clone_size: .; j_call: TRBJ2-1; cdr3_length: 13; v_call: TRBV19; d_call: .; cdr3_nt: TGTGCCAGTAGCACAGGATTTTACAATGAGCAGTTCTTC; cdr3_aa: CASSTGFYNEQFF
clone_size: .; j_call: TRBJ2-4; cdr3_length: 13; v_call: TRBV11-3; d_call: TRBD1; cdr3_nt: TGTGCCAGCTCTTCCGGGACAGGGGCCATTCAGTACTTC; cdr3_aa: CASSSGTGAIQYF
clone_size: .; j_call: TRBJ1-2; cdr3_length: 14; v_call: TRBV6-1; d_call: .; cdr3_nt: TGTGCCAGCAGTGAAAATTTAATGGGAGATGGCTACACCTTC; cdr3_aa: CASSENLMGDGYTF
clone_size: .; j_call: TRBJ2-6; cdr3_length: 20; v_call: TRBV28; d_call: .; cdr3_nt: TGTGCCAGCAGTCCACGGGAAGGTTACGTCCCCAACTCTGGGGCCAACGTCCTGACTTTC; cdr3_aa: CASSPREGYVPNSGANVLTF
clone_size: .; j_call: TRBJ2-2; cdr3_length: 16; v_call: TRBV4-1; d_call: .; cdr3_nt: TGCGCCAGCAGCCAACGAGGCGGCGCGAACACCGGGGAGCTGTTTTTT; cdr3_aa: CASSQRGGANTGELFF
clone_size: .; j_call: TRBJ1-1; cdr3_length: 12; v_call: TRBV19; d_call: .; cdr3_nt: TGTGCCAGTACCTACGGGGACACTGAAGCTTTCTTT; cdr3_aa: CASTYGDTEAFF
clone_size: once; j_call: TRBJ2-5; cdr3_length: 17; v_call: TRBV5-1; d_call: TRBD1; cdr3_nt: TGCGCCAGCAGCTCTGGATCCGGGACAGTCCCTAGGGAGACCCAGTACTTC; cdr3_aa: CASSSGSGTVPRETQYF
clone_size: .; j_call: TRBJ2-3; cdr3_length: 16; v_call: TRBV7-2; d_call: TRBD2; cdr3_nt: TGTGCCAGCAGACCTACTAGCGGGGGGTCCACAGATACGCAGTATTTT; cdr3_aa: CASRPTSGGSTDTQYF
clone_size: .; j_call: TRBJ1-4; cdr3_length: 14; v_call: TRBV30; d_call: .; cdr3_nt: TGTGCCTGGATACCTCCTGGAGAGTTTGGAAAACTGTTTTTT; cdr3_aa: CAWIPPGEFGKLFF
clone_size: .; j_call: TRBJ2-5; cdr3_length: 13; v_call: TRBV30; d_call: .; cdr3_nt: TGTGCCTGGGGGGAAAACAGGGAAGAGACCCAGTACTTC; cdr3_aa: CAWGENREETQYF
clone_size: .; j_call: TRBJ1-2; cdr3_length: 14; v_call: TRBV18; d_call: TRBD1; cdr3_nt: TGTGCCAGCTCACCAAAGGACAGGACCCTTGGCTACACCTTC; cdr3_aa: CASSPKDRTLGYTF
clone_size: few; j_call: TRBJ2-3; cdr3_length: 19; v_call: TRBV18; d_call: .; cdr3_nt: TGTGCCAGCTCACCCCCCCTATGGGCGAAAGAATGGAGCACAGATACGCAGTATTTT; cdr3_aa: CASSPPLWAKEWSTDTQYF
clone_size: .; j_call: TRBJ2-1; cdr3_length: 14; v_call: TRBV2; d_call: TRBD2; cdr3_nt: TGTGCCAGCAGTGAACAGCTAGCGGGCAATGAGCAGTTCTTC; cdr3_aa: CASSEQLAGNEQFF
clone_size: .; j_call: TRBJ2-7; cdr3_length: 15; v_call: TRBV28; d_call: .; cdr3_nt: TGTGCCAGCAGTTTAGGGTCGGCAGGAACCTACGAGCAGTACTTC; cdr3_aa: CASSLGSAGTYEQYF
clone_size: .; j_call: TRBJ2-3; cdr3_length: 13; v_call: TRBV19; d_call: .; cdr3_nt: TGTGCCAGTAAAGGGGTAGGCACAGATACGCAGTATTTT; cdr3_aa: CASKGVGTDTQYF
clone_size: .; j_call: TRBJ2-4; cdr3_length: 14; v_call: TRBV2; d_call: .; cdr3_nt: TGTGCCAGCAGTGAAGAGGCGCAGGAATACATTCAGTACTTC; cdr3_aa: CASSEEAQEYIQYF
clone_size: once; j_call: TRBJ2-1; cdr3_length: 15; v_call: TRBV27; d_call: TRBD2; cdr3_nt: TGTGCCAGCAGTCCCGGGACTAGCGGATACAATGAGCAGTTCTTC; cdr3_aa: CASSPGTSGYNEQFF
clone_size: .; j_call: TRBJ2-7; cdr3_length: 15; v_call: TRBV10-1; d_call: TRBD1; cdr3_nt: TGCGCCAGCAGTCTCGGACAGGGGGTCCCCTACGAGCAGTACTTC; cdr3_aa: CASSLGQGVPYEQYF
clone_size: .; j_call: TRBJ1-1; cdr3_length: 14; v_call: TRBV5-4; d_call: TRBD1; cdr3_nt: TGTGCCAGCAGCTCGCTAGGGGGCAACACTGAAGCTTTCTTT; cdr3_aa: CASSSLGGNTEAFF
clone_size: .; j_call: TRBJ1-4; cdr3_length: 15; v_call: TRBV19; d_call: TRBD1; cdr3_nt: TGTGCCAGTAGTATCCCCGGGACAGGGGTGGAAAAACTGTTTTTT; cdr3_aa: CASSIPGTGVEKLFF
clone_size: .; j_call: TRBJ1-1; cdr3_length: 13; v_call: TRBV5-4; d_call: TRBD1; cdr3_nt: TGTGCCAGCAGCATTGGACAGGGGACTGAAGCTTTCTTT; cdr3_aa: CASSIGQGTEAFF
clone_size: .; j_call: TRBJ2-7; cdr3_length: 16; v_call: TRBV7-7; d_call: TRBD2; cdr3_nt: TGTGCTAGCAGCTTAGGACCGTCTAGCGGGAGTTACGAGCAGTACTTC; cdr3_aa: CASSLGPSSGSYEQYF
clone_size: .; j_call: TRBJ2-5; cdr3_length: 17; v_call: TRBV4-2; d_call: .; cdr3_nt: TGTGCCAGCAGCCAAGGTATAACAGGGTGGAAGGGAGAGACCCAGTACTTC; cdr3_aa: CASSQGITGWKGETQYF
clone_size: .; j_call: TRBJ1-1; cdr3_length: 16; v_call: TRBV4-1; d_call: .; cdr3_nt: TGCGCCAGCAGCCGAACCCTCCTGACGGGGAGCACTGAAGCTTTCTTT; cdr3_aa: CASSRTLLTGSTEAFF
clone_size: .; j_call: TRBJ1-2; cdr3_length: 13; v_call: TRBV6-6; d_call: .; cdr3_nt: TGTGCCAGCAGTACCGACACGACTAGTGGCTACACCTTC; cdr3_aa: CASSTDTTSGYTF
clone_size: .; j_call: TRBJ1-6; cdr3_length: 12; v_call: TRBV28; d_call: TRBD1; cdr3_nt: TGTGCCAGCGGGGACAGGGCTTCACCCCTCCACTTT; cdr3_aa: CASGDRASPLHF
clone_size: .; j_call: TRBJ2-3; cdr3_length: 14; v_call: TRBV14; d_call: TRBD1; cdr3_nt: TGTGCCAGCAGACCGGGACAGGGTGTTCATACGCAGTATTTT; cdr3_aa: CASRPGQGVHTQYF
clone_size: .; j_call: TRBJ1-4; cdr3_length: 14; v_call: TRBV6-6; d_call: .; cdr3_nt: TGTGCCAGCAGTTACGGGGGGTATGGTGAAAAACTGTTTTTT; cdr3_aa: CASSYGGYGEKLFF
clone_size: .; j_call: TRBJ2-3; cdr3_length: 13; v_call: TRBV18; d_call: .; cdr3_nt: TGTGCCAGCTCACCTCCTAGCACAGATACGCAGTATTTT; cdr3_aa: CASSPPSTDTQYF
clone_size: .; j_call: TRBJ1-2; cdr3_length: 16; v_call: TRBV4-2; d_call: .; cdr3_nt: TGTGCCAGCAGCCAAGGAGCGGACAGACGAGTCTATGGCTACACCTTC; cdr3_aa: CASSQGADRRVYGYTF
clone_size: .; j_call: TRBJ2-7; cdr3_length: 16; v_call: TRBV28; d_call: .; cdr3_nt: TGTGCCAGCAGTCCCCTGGGGGCTAGCCCAACCTACGAGCAGTACTTC; cdr3_aa: CASSPLGASPTYEQYF
clone_size: .; j_call: TRBJ1-1; cdr3_length: 13; v_call: TRBV5-1; d_call: .; cdr3_nt: TGCGCCAGCAGCTTGTCAGGGGCCACTGAAGCTTTCTTT; cdr3_aa: CASSLSGATEAFF
clone_size: few; j_call: TRBJ2-1; cdr3_length: 18; v_call: TRBV11-2; d_call: .; cdr3_nt: TGTGCCAGCAGCCTACGCCGTGGGGACACGAGCTCCTACAATGAGCAGTTCTTC; cdr3_aa: CASSLRRGDTSSYNEQFF
clone_size: .; j_call: TRBJ1-1; cdr3_length: 11; v_call: TRBV30; d_call: .; cdr3_nt: TGTGCCGGATCAGGGTCCTCTGAAGCTTTCTTT; cdr3_aa: CAGSGSSEAFF
clone_size: .; j_call: TRBJ1-5; cdr3_length: 14; v_call: TRBV5-1; d_call: .; cdr3_nt: TGCGCCAGCAGCGGGGGCTCAGGGAATCAGCCCCAGCATTTT; cdr3_aa: CASSGGSGNQPQHF
clone_size: .; j_call: TRBJ2-7; cdr3_length: 14; v_call: TRBV5-4; d_call: TRBD2; cdr3_nt: TGTGCCAGCAGCATAGCGGGAGAGGTCTACGAGCAGTACTTC; cdr3_aa: CASSIAGEVYEQYF
clone_size: .; j_call: TRBJ1-1; cdr3_length: 14; v_call: TRBV9; d_call: .; cdr3_nt: TGTGCCAGCAGCCCACAAACAGGGAACACTGAAGCTTTCTTT; cdr3_aa: CASSPQTGNTEAFF
clone_size: .; j_call: TRBJ2-7; cdr3_length: 14; v_call: TRBV9; d_call: .; cdr3_nt: TGTGCCAGCAGCGGCGGACCCGGACTCGGCGAGCAGTACTTC; cdr3_aa: CASSGGPGLGEQYF
clone_size: .; j_call: TRBJ2-7; cdr3_length: 11; v_call: TRBV29-1; d_call: .; cdr3_nt: TGCAGCGTTGATAGAGGTTACGAGCAGTACTTC; cdr3_aa: CSVDRGYEQYF
clone_size: .; j_call: TRBJ1-1; cdr3_length: 16; v_call: TRBV5-4; d_call: .; cdr3_nt: TGTGCCAGCAGCTTGTGGCTGGGGGACATGAACACTGAAGCTTTCTTT; cdr3_aa: CASSLWLGDMNTEAFF
clone_size: .; j_call: TRBJ1-6; cdr3_length: 15; v_call: TRBV4-3; d_call: .; cdr3_nt: TGCGCCAGCAGCCTCACGAGCTCCTATAATTCACCCCTCCACTTT; cdr3_aa: CASSLTSSYNSPLHF